These 7 T cell receptor beta chains were sequenced from one sample in a study of blood T cell repertoires in COVID-19. The data were produced by immunoSEQ multiplex PCR, yet TCRdb's version contains in-frame clones alone and is incomplete. The sample shows 310,000 or so clones, around 90% of them seen only once. The sample was PBMCs or T cells enriched from blood (not recorded which). These receptors came from a woman between 18 and 29 years old who had recovered from COVID-19.

The gene calls are TRBV12-3 or TRBV12-4 and TRBJ1-5; weak D call: TRBD1 (5 bases). Trimming cost V 6 bases and J 4 bases, with 10 bases left between them. The CDR3 has 13 amino acids. CDR3 DNA sequence: TGTGCCAGCAGACCCCAGGGTAATCAGCCCCAGCATTTT. This translates into CASRPQGNQPQHF.

This chain uses TRBV28 with TRBJ1-2; weak D call: TRBD1 (6 bases). Trimming stripped 5 bases from V and 7 bases from J, with 23 bases between. Germline values: CDR1 MDHEN, CDR2 SYDVKM. The CDR3 totals 16 residues. CDR3 amino acids: CASSRIFRGSFGGYTF. The CDR3 DNA reads TGTGCCAGCAGTCGTATTTTTAGGGGGTCATTCGGTGGCTACACCTTC.

The CDR3 DNA reads as TGTGCCAGCAGCGTAGCGGGACAGGTCAATGAGCAGTTCTTC. This gives the protein CASSVAGQVNEQFF. The chain links TRBV9 to TRBJ2-1; 8 nucleotides line up with TRBD1. Germline V CDR1 and CDR2: SGDLS, YYNGEE. Losses at the gene ends were 0 bases for V and 6 bases for J; bases not matched to a gene: 2. This CDR3 contains 14 residues. Full variable domain (rest looked up from reference TRBV9 and TRBJ2-1): DSGVTQTPKHLITATGQRVTLRCSPRSGDLSVYWYQQSLDQGLQFLIQYYNGEERAKGNILERFSAQQFPDLHSELNLSSLELGDSALYFCASSVAGQVNEQFFGPGTRLTVL.

The rearrangement joins TRBV4-2 to TRBJ1-5; TRBD1 matches at 8 bases. This CDR3 has 16 amino acids. Germline assignment: CDR1 LGHNA and CDR2 YNFKEQ. J lost 2 bases, V lost 2 bases, and 5 bases had no gene match. CDR3 bases: TGTGCCAGCAGCCAAAACGACAGGGGTCGCAATCAGCCCCAGCATTTT. Encoded protein: CASSQNDRGRNQPQHF.

This chain links TRBV30 with TRBJ2-3, with 12 nucleotides matching TRBD2. Unmatched junction bases numbered 10, after V lost 0 bases and J lost 3 bases. Per germline, CDR1 GTSNPN and CDR2 SVGIG (reference sequence). The CDR3 totals 18 residues. The CDR3 DNA follows: TGTGCCTGGAGTGTAGGAACTAGCGGGAGGATAAGGACAGATACGCAGTATTTT. Protein product: CAWSVGTSGRIRTDTQYF.

This sequence joins TRBV30 and TRBJ2-3; 10 bases are a match to TRBD1. Trimming removed 5 bases from V and 3 bases from J; junction bases left unmatched: 8. The CDR3 has 15 residues. Per germline, CDR1 GTSNPN and CDR2 SVGIG (reference sequence). The CDR3 DNA sequence: TGTGCCTGGCAAGGGACAGGGGTTCTAACAGATACGCAGTATTTT. Protein sequence: CAWQGTGVLTDTQYF.

This clone was seen a single time. The junction shows a germline mismatch at one end, possibly a read error. The chain joins TRBV7-9 to TRBJ1-2; D is perhaps TRBD1 (6 bases). Germline loops: CDR1 SEHNR, CDR2 FQNEAQ (reference sequence). The CDR3 is made up of 11 amino acids. CDR3 amino acids: CASSLRDTNVF. As DNA, the CDR3 is TGTGCCAGCAGCTTAAGGGACACCAACGTCTTC.